A single sample is the source of the 16 T cell receptor beta chains below, sequenced in a study of high-grade serous ovarian cancer treatment subgroups. Tumor samples were taken before definitive surgery or chemotherapy. The repertoire was sequenced with immunoSEQ multiplex PCR; TCRdb's copy has only in-frame clones and lacks some. In the table there are several thousand clones, under 85% of which are singletons. Sequencing used tumor tissue. The receptor source for this set is a human donor with high-grade serous ovarian cancer.

As for this clone: At one end, the junction sequence differs from germline, possibly due to a read error. This sequence joins TRBV7-2 and TRBJ1-5; D is perhaps TRBD1 (6 bases). CDR1 and CDR2 from the germline V gene are SGHTA and FQGNSA. The CDR3 length is 14 residues. CDR3 sequence (DNA): TGTGCCAGCAACTTAGGGACAAACAATCAGCCCCAGCATTTT. As protein: CASNLGTNNQPQHF. Combining the CDR3 with reference TRBV7-2 and TRBJ1-5 gives the whole variable domain GAGVSQSPSNKVTEKGKDVELRCDPISGHTALYWYRQSLGQGLEFLIYFQGNSAPDKSGLPSDRFSAERTGGSVSTLTIQRTQQEDSAVYLCASNLGTNNQPQHFGDGTRLSIL.

V usage is TRBV2 and J usage is TRBJ2-2; weak D call: TRBD1 (7 bases). The CDR3 extends over 15 amino acids. Trimming pared 0 bases from V and 4 bases from J, leaving 9 bases between. Per the germline V gene, CDR1 is SNHLY and CDR2 is FYNNEI. In DNA, the CDR3 is TGTGCCAGCAGTGAAGCGCAGGGGGGCACCGGGGAGCTGTTTTTT. It specifies CASSEAQGGTGELFF.

The chain joins TRBV7-9 to TRBJ1-1; D remains ambiguous. V lost 5 bases, J lost 1 base, and 14 bases lay in between. Germline V gene sequence: CDR1 SEHNR, CDR2 FQNEAQ (reference sequence). This CDR3 spans 15 amino acids. CDR3 protein: CASSPPAPGNTEAFF. As DNA, the CDR3 is TGTGCCAGCAGCCCACCGGCACCAGGGAACACTGAAGCTTTCTTT.

The chain couples TRBV15 to TRBJ2-1; 9 nucleotides line up with TRBD2. Trimming took 8 bases from V and 5 from J; bases not matched to a gene: 7. This CDR3 contains 14 residues. From germline, CDR1 is LNHNV and CDR2 YYDKDF (reference sequence). CDR3 sequence reads: CATGTSPLDNEQFF. CDR3 nucleotides: TGTGCCACCGGGACTAGCCCCCTCGACAATGAGCAGTTCTTC.

The V and J genes are TRBV23-1 and TRBJ1-4; 7 bases are shared with TRBD1. TRBV23-1 is classed as an ORF, of uncertain function. The V segment lost 4 bases and the J segment 2 bases; nucleotides outside the gene matches: 4. The CDR3 runs to 15 residues. CDR3 protein: CASSPPGQTNEKLFF. The CDR3 DNA sequence: TGCGCCAGCAGTCCCCCGGGACAGACTAATGAAAAACTGTTTTTT.

This chain uses TRBV2 with TRBJ1-6, with D hard to call. V was cut by 0 bases and J by 10 bases, with 10 bases left in between. The length of the CDR3 is 14 residues. Germline lookup yields CDR1 SNHLY and CDR2 FYNNEI. CDR3 bases: TGTGCCAGCAGTGAAGCGTGGGCAGTATCACCCCTCCACTTT. This encodes CASSEAWAVSPLHF.

The chain joins TRBV28 to TRBJ2-7; D is undetermined. V lost 11 bases, J lost 3 bases, and 8 bases lay in between. Germline V gene sequence: CDR1 MDHEN, CDR2 SYDVKM. This CDR3 spans 10 amino acids. The CDR3 loop reads CAACLYEQYV. The CDR3 bases are TGTGCCGCGTGCCTCTACGAGCAGTACGTC.

V is TRBV9 and J is TRBJ1-1; D remains ambiguous. The ends were cut back, 0 bases at V and 2 bases at J, with 5 bases in the middle. The CDR3 is 13 amino acids. Germline CDR1 reads SGDLS; CDR2 reads YYNGEE. CDR3 region: CASSVEANTEAFF. In DNA, the CDR3 is TGTGCCAGCAGCGTAGAGGCCAACACTGAAGCTTTCTTT.

This clone was detected a few times. This chain uses TRBV19 with TRBJ1-2; the match to TRBD1 covers 7 bases. J was trimmed by 4 bases and V by 5 bases; bases with no gene match: 10. The CDR3 consists of 15 residues. The germline CDR1 and CDR2 sequences are LNHDA and SQIVND (reference sequence). The CDR3 region is CASSLGQASIYGYTF. The CDR3 DNA is TGTGCCAGTAGTCTCGGACAGGCGAGCATCTATGGCTACACCTTC.

The rearrangement joins TRBV7-2 to TRBJ2-2, with 8 positions matching TRBD1. Germline CDR1 SGHTA, CDR2 FQGNSA. V gave up 0 bases and J gave up 7 bases; unmatched junction bases: 4. The CDR3 consists of 15 residues. The chain's CDR3 is CASSLAQGAVGELFF. CDR3 nucleotide sequence: TGTGCCAGCAGCTTAGCGCAGGGGGCCGTCGGGGAGCTGTTTTTT.

The V gene is TRBV27, the J gene TRBJ1-6; the D is unclear. Germline V gene data show CDR1 as MNHEY and CDR2 as SMNVEV (reference sequence). CDR3 length equals 12 residues. V dropped 3 bases and J dropped 10 bases, with 7 bases sitting between them. Written as DNA, the CDR3 is TGTGCCAGCAGTTTTCCCCAATCACCCCTCCACTTT. Translated: CASSFPQSPLHF.

The V gene is TRBV5-1, the J gene TRBJ2-2; D is perhaps TRBD2 (6 bases). CDR3 length equals 15 residues. V lost 1 base to trimming and J lost 2 bases, with 9 bases between them. Germline V lookup: CDR1 SGHRS, CDR2 YFSETQ. In DNA, the CDR3 is TGCGCCAGCAGCTTGAGTAGCGGTAACACCGGGGAGCTGTTTTTT. This translates into CASSLSSGNTGELFF.

The chain joins TRBV6-1 to TRBJ1-2; 7 bases align to TRBD1. The germline V gene has CDR1 MNHNS and CDR2 SASEGT. With 5 bases clipped from V and 4 bases from J, the junction kept 4 bases outside the gene matches. CDR3 length: 13 amino acids. The CDR3 protein is CASSQTGLYGYTF. Here the CDR3 DNA reads TGTGCCAGCAGTCAGACAGGGCTCTATGGCTACACCTTC.

This clone came up once. The chain joins TRBV5-4 to TRBJ2-5; D unresolved. V was clipped by 2 bases and J by 7 bases, with 15 bases between them. CDR1 and CDR2 from the germline V gene are SGHNT and YYREEE (reference sequence). The CDR3 loop spans 14 amino acids. This CDR3 is CASSLREALGTQYF. Written as DNA, the CDR3 is TGTGCCAGCAGCTTAAGAGAAGCCCTCGGGACCCAGTACTTC.

Only a few counts were recorded for this clone. This chain links TRBV5-5 with TRBJ2-2; D gene ambiguous. This CDR3 has 15 amino acids. CDR1 SGHKS and CDR2 YYEKEE come from the germline V gene (reference sequence). Deletions cut 4 bases from V and 0 bases from J, with 10 bases between. The CDR3 reads CASSIGRTNTGELFF. CDR3 in DNA: TGTGCCAGCAGCATCGGACGGACGAACACCGGGGAGCTGTTTTTT.

The rearrangement joins TRBV5-5 to TRBJ2-2, with 14 nucleotides matching TRBD2. V lost 4 bases, J lost 4 bases, and 3 bases stayed unmatched. The V gene's germline CDR1 is SGHKS and CDR2 YYEKEE (reference sequence). This CDR3 has 16 amino acids. The CDR3 sequence: CASSGTSGGSTGELFF. CDR3 sequence (DNA): TGTGCCAGCAGCGGGACTAGCGGGGGTAGCACCGGGGAGCTGTTTTTT.